This is a list of T cell receptor beta chains from one sample in a study of human T cells and chemical hapten exposure. TCRdb re-called the RACE reads through MiXCR, storing one row per CDR3 protein. The sample comprises a few hundred thousand distinct CDR3 sequences, approximately 5.8% of which are singletons, and over 6.5% rests with the top ten. The sequencing used whole blood, collected in connection with sensitization to the hapten diphenylcyclopropenone (DPC). The receptors derive from a young woman with alopecia areata. Some clones in this sample may be carry-over from other donors' samples. The CDR3 runs from the conserved cysteine through the conserved F or W. The order of the fields is V gene, D gene, clone size, J gene, CDR3 DNA, CDR3 protein. D genes are given only for firm matches. Some rows mark clone size as missing; the rest say once, few, many or name a class of expanded clone.

TRBV7-6	.	many	TRBJ1-5	TGTGCCAGCAGCAACAGGGTGAATCAGCCCCAGCATTTT	CASSNRVNQPQHF
TRBV7-2	TRBD2	few	TRBJ2-5	TGTGCCAGCAGCCCGGGGACTAGCGGGGGGGCAGGACAAGAGACCCAGTACTTC	CASSPGTSGGAGQETQYF
TRBV4-1	TRBD1	many	TRBJ1-4	TGCGCCAGCAGCCAAGAAATTGGTAACAGGGGGAATGAAAAACTGTTTTTT	CASSQEIGNRGNEKLFF
TRBV10-2	.	.	TRBJ1-1	TGCGCCAGCAGTGAGTCGGCTTGGGGGGACACTGAAGCTTTCTTT	CASSESAWGDTEAFF
TRBV5-1	.	few	TRBJ2-5	TGCGCCAGCACCGATTTGCGGGGCTCTCAAGAGACCCAGTACTTC	CASTDLRGSQETQYF
TRBV7-9	.	few	TRBJ2-3	TGTGCCAGCAGCTTAGGGTACCTATCCCCACGGGATACGCAGTATTTT	CASSLGYLSPRDTQYF
TRBV6-5	.	.	TRBJ2-3	TGTGCCAGCAGTTACGGGAGGCAGGGGTCGCAGTATTTT	CASSYGRQGSQYF
TRBV28	.	.	TRBJ1-1	TGTGCCAGCAGTTTGGGCGGGGCCCCGATGAACACTGAAGCTTTCTTT	CASSLGGAPMNTEAFF
TRBV2	.	many	TRBJ2-2	TGTGCCAGCAGTGAGGGGGCCTGGGAGCTGTTTTTT	CASSEGAWELFF
TRBV12-3/TRBV12-4	TRBD2	few	TRBJ2-7	TGTGCCAGCCGCCCTAGCGGGGGGATGGACGAGCAGTACTTC	CASRPSGGMDEQYF